This T cell receptor (beta chain) derives from a study of T cells expressing NK-cell markers. Generation of TCR beta cDNA was performed by 5'RACE template switching incorporating UMIs. One entry per CDR3 protein, without DNA, is what TCRdb gives after re-calling the 5' RACE reads. This sample carries about 260,000 distinct CDR3 sequences, with 4% to 5% going to the ten biggest clones. The CDR3 consists of 15 residues. CDR1 and CDR2 (germline): MDHEN, SYDVKM. This clonotype was sampled from a woman between 18 and 75 years old in good health. V is TRBV28 and J is TRBJ2-2; TCRdb lists TRBD2, though no DNA is available to test this call. The specimen sequenced was blood T cells: a sorted CD56 or NKG2C T cell subset, CD4+ or CD8+ T cells, or bulk PBMC T cells (not recorded which). The CDR3: CASKRSGVNTGELFF. Combining the CDR3 with reference TRBV28 and TRBJ2-2 gives the whole variable domain DVKVTQSSRYLVKRTGEKVFLECVQDMDHENMFWYRQDPGLGLRLIYFSYDVKMKEKGDIPEGYSVSREKKERFSLILESASTNQTSMYLCASKRSGVNTGELFFGEGSRLTVL.